Listed below are T cell receptor beta chains from one sample, sequenced in a study of blood T cell repertoires in COVID-19. Clones were sequenced by immunoSEQ multiplex PCR, and TCRdb holds only the in-frame ones, with some missing. The data hold 55,000 to 65,000 clones, with approximately 90% observed a single time. The sequenced sample consisted of peripheral blood. The source of these receptors is a human donor in a cohort sampled during active COVID-19. The CDR3 runs from the conserved cysteine through the conserved F or W. The D gene is left open where the match is weak. Where a row states a size, it is once, few, many or the class of an expanded clone; other rows omit it.

D gene	clone size	V gene	J gene	CDR3 protein	CDR3 DNA
NA	once	TRBV6-6	TRBJ2-2	CASSYGGTNTGELFF	TGTGCCAGCAGTTACGGGGGCACGAACACCGGGGAGCTGTTTTTT
NA	NA	TRBV25-1	TRBJ1-2	CASRAGGDGYTF	TGTGCCAGCAGGGCCGGGGGAGATGGCTACACCTTC
TRBD1	NA	TRBV13	TRBJ2-2	CASSTRDRLNTGELFF	TGTGCCAGCAGCACCCGGGACAGACTGAACACCGGGGAGCTGTTTTTT
TRBD1	NA	TRBV15	TRBJ2-2	CATSRLQTGGNTGELFF	TGTGCCACCAGCAGGCTCCAGACAGGGGGGAACACCGGGGAGCTGTTTTTT
NA	NA	TRBV3-1/TRBV3-2	TRBJ2-2	CASSQPTSSLAGELFF	TGTGCCAGCAGCCAACCCACTAGCTCCCTAGCCGGGGAGCTGTTTTTT
NA	NA	TRBV5-6	TRBJ2-7	CASSLQAYEQYF	TGTGCCAGCAGCCTACAGGCCTACGAGCAGTACTTC
TRBD1	NA	TRBV6-6	TRBJ2-7	CASSLRPNTGGLRYEQYF	TGTGCCAGCAGTCTCAGACCCAACACAGGGGGCTTAAGGTACGAGCAGTACTTC
NA	NA	TRBV28	TRBJ2-6	CASRPVGTGRSGANVLTF	TGTGCCAGCAGGCCCGTGGGGACTGGAAGGTCTGGGGCCAACGTCCTGACTTTC
NA	NA	TRBV7-9	TRBJ2-7	CASSLATGVRSYEQYF	TGTGCCAGCAGCTTAGCCACAGGAGTTAGGTCCTACGAGCAGTACTTC
TRBD1	once	TRBV3-1/TRBV3-2	TRBJ1-1	CASSQTQGTGGVIGVEAFF	TGTGCCAGCAGCCAAACCCAAGGGACAGGGGGCGTTATAGGCGTGGAAGCTTTCTTT
NA	NA	TRBV7-2	TRBJ2-3	CASSFPSTDTQYF	TGTGCCAGCAGCTTCCCTAGCACAGATACGCAGTATTTT
NA	once	TRBV7-9	TRBJ1-4	CASSSPSGANEKLFF	TGTGCCAGCAGCTCGCCCTCGGGTGCTAATGAAAAACTGTTTTTT
NA	once	TRBV28	TRBJ2-7	CASREQGSPYEQYF	TGTGCCAGCAGAGAACAGGGTTCTCCCTACGAGCAGTACTTC
TRBD2	NA	TRBV28	TRBJ2-7	CASSLLNPLAGGLPYEQYF	TGTGCCAGCAGTTTATTAAATCCTTTAGCGGGAGGGCTCCCCTACGAGCAGTACTTC
TRBD1	NA	TRBV6-5	TRBJ1-2	CASSYLGQGASYGYTF	TGTGCCAGCAGTTACCTGGGACAGGGGGCGTCATATGGCTACACCTTC
TRBD1	NA	TRBV29-1	TRBJ2-2	CSVELQGARTGELFF	TGCAGCGTTGAATTGCAGGGGGCGAGGACCGGGGAGCTGTTTTTT
TRBD1	few	TRBV5-7	TRBJ1-5	CASSLADRDHSNQPQHF	TGTGCCAGCAGCTTGGCCGACAGGGACCATAGCAATCAGCCCCAGCATTTT
NA	NA	TRBV28	TRBJ2-4	CASSPQGERGDIQYF	TGTGCCAGCAGTCCCCAGGGGGAAAGGGGGGACATTCAGTACTTC
NA	NA	TRBV11-3	TRBJ1-1	CASSRTGSNTEAFF	TGTGCCAGCAGCCGAACAGGTTCGAACACTGAAGCTTTCTTT
TRBD1	NA	TRBV28	TRBJ1-2	CASSDRGSTSGYTF	TGTGCCAGCAGTGACAGGGGAAGTACTTCTGGCTACACCTTC
TRBD2	once	TRBV29-1	TRBJ2-5	CSVSSLAGVNRETQYF	TGCAGCGTTTCCAGTCTAGCGGGAGTCAATCGGGAGACCCAGTACTTC
TRBD2	NA	TRBV5-1	TRBJ2-1	CASSPEGTLSASGSLYNEQFF	TGCGCCAGCAGCCCCGAGGGCACACTGTCGGCTAGCGGGAGTCTATACAATGAGCAGTTCTTC
NA	NA	TRBV11-3	TRBJ2-1	CASSLVSSSYNEQFF	TGTGCCAGCAGCTTAGTCTCGAGCTCCTACAATGAGCAGTTCTTC
NA	once	TRBV19	TRBJ1-2	CASVQGSTHYGYTF	TGTGCCAGTGTGCAGGGATCCACGCACTATGGCTACACCTTC
NA	NA	TRBV5-1	TRBJ1-1	CASRGTLNTEAFF	TGCGCCAGCAGAGGGACATTGAACACTGAAGCTTTCTTT
TRBD1	once	TRBV7-2	TRBJ1-2	CASSLVTGGKNGYTF	TGTGCCAGCAGCTTAGTGACAGGGGGCAAGAATGGCTACACCTTC
TRBD2	NA	TRBV5-4	TRBJ2-3	CASSSKLATSTDTQYF	TGTGCCAGCAGCTCAAAACTAGCGACTAGCACAGATACGCAGTATTTT
NA	NA	TRBV3-1/TRBV3-2	TRBJ2-2	CASSRRGGRETGELFF	TGTGCCAGCAGCCGTCGTGGTGGAAGGGAGACCGGGGAGCTGTTTTTT
NA	NA	TRBV3-1/TRBV3-2	TRBJ1-5	CASSQDQGRQGGQPQHF	TGTGCCAGCAGCCAAGACCAGGGGCGGCAGGGAGGGCAGCCCCAGCATTTT
NA	NA	TRBV10-1	TRBJ2-3	CASSPTGDTQYF	TGCGCCAGCAGCCCCACCGGAGATACGCAGTATTTT
NA	NA	TRBV28	TRBJ2-5	CATGDPRHGRYQETQYF	TGTGCCACCGGTGATCCTCGGCACGGGAGATACCAAGAGACCCAGTACTTC
NA	NA	TRBV19	TRBJ1-3	CASSIDPEGVPGNTIYF	TGTGCCAGTAGTATAGACCCTGAAGGGGTTCCTGGAAACACCATATATTTT
TRBD2	NA	TRBV6-6	TRBJ2-5	CASSYRAGIETQYF	TGTGCCAGCAGTTACAGAGCGGGAATTGAGACCCAGTACTTC
NA	NA	TRBV18	TRBJ2-6	CASSQAGANVLTF	TGTGCCAGCTCACAAGCAGGGGCCAACGTCCTGACTTTC
TRBD1	NA	TRBV7-6	TRBJ2-1	CASSLRPLSGTGSYNEQFF	TGTGCCAGCAGCTTACGACCCCTTTCCGGGACAGGGTCCTACAATGAGCAGTTCTTC
NA	NA	TRBV28	TRBJ2-7	CASSSGTGVYEQYF	TGTGCCAGCAGTTCGGGGACTGGAGTATACGAGCAGTACTTC
TRBD2	NA	TRBV3-1/TRBV3-2	TRBJ2-5	CASSQSGNVETQYF	TGTGCCAGCAGCCAAAGCGGGAATGTAGAGACCCAGTACTTC
TRBD1	NA	TRBV19	TRBJ1-1	CASSTTYRGGTEAFF	TGTGCCAGTAGTACCACCTACAGGGGAGGCACTGAAGCTTTCTTT
NA	NA	TRBV28	TRBJ1-5	CASNSWRENQPQHF	TGTGCCAGCAATTCTTGGAGGGAAAATCAGCCCCAGCATTTT
TRBD2	NA	TRBV11-3	TRBJ2-5	CASSPSSGGWEETQYF	TGTGCCAGCAGCCCCAGTTCGGGAGGTTGGGAAGAGACCCAGTACTTC
TRBD1	NA	TRBV2	TRBJ2-7	CASSRDRGTYEQYF	TGTGCCAGCAGTCGGGACAGGGGAACCTACGAGCAGTACTTC
TRBD1	NA	TRBV5-6	TRBJ1-4	CASRTGFNEKLFF	TGTGCCAGCAGGACAGGGTTTAATGAAAAACTGTTTTTT
TRBD1	NA	TRBV5-1	TRBJ2-7	CASSLTGGQGAGEQYF	TGCGCCAGCAGCCTCACGGGGGGACAGGGGGCTGGTGAGCAGTACTTC
NA	NA	TRBV6-5	TRBJ2-5	CASSYSATSGETQYF	TGTGCCAGCAGTTACTCGGCAACCTCGGGGGAGACCCAGTACTTC
NA	NA	TRBV2	TRBJ2-3	CASSEVMETDTQYF	TGTGCCAGCAGTGAAGTAATGGAGACAGATACGCAGTATTTT
TRBD2	NA	TRBV3-1/TRBV3-2	TRBJ2-1	CASSQEGGLGEFF	TGTGCCAGCAGCCAAGAGGGGGGACTAGGGGAGTTCTTC
NA	NA	TRBV18	TRBJ2-6	CASSPGQSGANVLTF	TGTGCCAGCTCACCCGGACAGTCTGGGGCCAACGTCCTGACTTTC
NA	NA	TRBV10-2	TRBJ2-3	CASSGPRLRPSTDTQYF	TGCGCCAGCAGTGGCCCCCGGTTGCGGCCTAGCACAGATACGCAGTATTTT
NA	NA	TRBV2	TRBJ2-7	CASSEGASYEQYF	TGTGCCAGCAGTGAAGGAGCATCCTACGAGCAGTACTTC
TRBD2	NA	TRBV6-5	TRBJ2-7	CASTKGAGASEQYF	TGTGCCAGCACCAAAGGAGCGGGAGCTTCCGAGCAGTACTTC
TRBD1	NA	TRBV20-1	TRBJ2-4	CSATPGTGWYF	TGCAGTGCTACGCCTGGGACAGGGTGGTACTTC
NA	NA	TRBV5-4	TRBJ2-5	CASSLPRRGKTQYF	TGTGCCAGCAGCCTACCACGAAGGGGGAAGACCCAGTACTTC
TRBD2	NA	TRBV19	TRBJ2-1	CASNQPAGADYNEQFF	TGTGCCAGTAACCAACCGGCGGGAGCGGACTACAATGAGCAGTTCTTC
NA	NA	TRBV18	TRBJ1-3	CASSPNFRDNSGNTIYF	TGTGCCAGCTCACCAAACTTTCGGGACAACTCTGGAAACACCATATATTTT
NA	few	TRBV5-4	TRBJ2-5	CASSPTAGSETQYF	TGTGCCAGCAGCCCTACAGCGGGTTCAGAGACCCAGTACTTC
TRBD1	NA	TRBV27	TRBJ2-7	CASSASRDSLVLPYEQYF	TGTGCCAGCAGTGCCTCCCGGGACAGCTTGGTTCTACCCTACGAGCAGTACTTC
NA	NA	TRBV7-3	TRBJ2-2	CASSLNYRANTGELFF	TGTGCCAGCAGCTTAAATTACAGAGCGAACACCGGGGAGCTGTTTTTT
TRBD2	NA	TRBV3-1/TRBV3-2	TRBJ2-1	CASSQVLAGSNEQFF	TGTGCCAGCAGCCAAGTACTAGCGGGAAGTAATGAGCAGTTCTTC